The T cell receptor beta chain described here comes from a study of blood T cell repertoires in COVID-19. Libraries were prepared by immunoSEQ multiplex PCR; TCRdb keeps only in-frame clonotypes and omits some of them. The sample carries some 140,000 clones, around 79% recorded once. The sequence derives from a man at least 80 years old with acute or convalescent COVID-19. Source material: peripheral blood.

The CDR3 is CATSDPTPGTDTQYF. CDR3 bases: TGTGCCACCAGTGACCCCACGCCCGGGACAGATACGCAGTATTTT. V is TRBV24-1 and J is TRBJ2-3; unclear D gene. V was pared by 4 bases and J by 3 bases, with 13 bases between. Germline V gene sequence: CDR1 KGHDR, CDR2 SFDVKD. This CDR3 has 15 amino acids.